What follows are 27 T cell receptor beta chains derived from one specimen sequenced in a study of response to subunit inactivated influenza vaccine. TCRdb re-called the RT-PCR reads with MiXCR, one entry per CDR3 protein. Of some 300,000 distinct CDR3 sequences listed, 20% to 25% are singletons. The sequencing here drew on PBMCs from blood, taken about 19 months after vaccination. These receptors originate from a man aged 45 to 75 who received an inactivated influenza vaccine.

Only a few counts were recorded for this clonotype. In nucleotides, the CDR3 is TGTGCCAGCAGCTTAGGTCAGATTAACACCGGGGAGCTGTTTTTT. As protein: CASSLGQINTGELFF. The J gene is TRBJ2-2, the V gene TRBV7-2; D call uncertain. The CDR3 loop spans 15 amino acids. The V gene lost 1 base and the J gene lost 2 bases, with 8 bases spanning the gap. CDR1 and CDR2 (germline): SGHTA, FQGNSA.

The chain couples TRBV28 to TRBJ2-4; the D gene is possibly TRBD1 (5 bases). The CDR3 is 13 residues long. The V end lost 8 bases, the J end lost 8 bases, and 16 bases lay between the germline ends. CDR1 and CDR2 from the germline V gene are MDHEN and SYDVKM. Written as DNA, the CDR3 is TGTGCCAGCTATGGGGCCGCGGAGTACATTCAGTACTTC. Protein: CASYGAAEYIQYF.

The CDR3 sequence: CASSLRRQGEPNEKLFF. The CDR3 nucleotides read TGTGCCAGCAGCTTAAGGAGACAGGGGGAACCTAATGAAAAACTGTTTTTT. The rearrangement uses TRBV7-2 and TRBJ1-4; 9 nucleotides align to TRBD1. After removal of 2 bases from V and 3 bases from J, the junction contained 7 bases not matched to a gene. The CDR3 contains 17 residues. Germline values: CDR1 SGHTA, CDR2 FQGNSA.

This clonotype was counted at least ten times. This sequence joins TRBV5-1 and TRBJ1-5; a possible D gene is TRBD1 (5 bases). Germline V lookup: CDR1 SGHRS, CDR2 YFSETQ. The CDR3 consists of 16 residues. Trimming removed 1 base from V and 3 bases from J, with 14 bases in between. CDR3 coding DNA: TGCGCCAGCAGCTTGAATCCAGGGATGGTCAATCAGCCCCAGCATTTT. It is translated as CASSLNPGMVNQPQHF.

This sequence joins TRBV7-2 and TRBJ2-3; no definite D call. This CDR3 has 12 residues. Trimming took off 5 bases at V and 2 bases at J, with 5 bases between the two ends. The V gene's germline CDR1 is SGHTA and CDR2 FQGNSA. CDR3 in amino acids: CASSDDTDTQYF. CDR3 DNA sequence: TGTGCCAGCAGCGATGACACAGATACGCAGTATTTT.

This clonotype was found a few times. The chain recombines TRBV7-8 with TRBJ2-3; no definite D call. The CDR3 runs 15 residues. V was pared by 0 bases and J by 1 base, with 8 bases between. Germline assignment: CDR1 SGHVS and CDR2 FQNEAQ. The CDR3 coding sequence is TGTGCCAGCAGCTTAGCGCCCCTGGGCACAGATACGCAGTATTTT. Its translation: CASSLAPLGTDTQYF.

Many counts were recorded for this clonotype. CDR3: CASSLSVYNEQFF. CDR3 sequence (DNA): TGTGCCAGCAGCTTATCCGTCTACAATGAGCAGTTCTTC. V and J are TRBV7-6 and TRBJ2-1; D is ambiguous. Trimming pared 2 bases from V and 3 bases from J, leaving 5 bases between. Germline values: CDR1 SGHVS, CDR2 FNYEAQ. The CDR3 spans 13 residues.

CDR3 loop: CASSLRAGYGYTF. CDR3 nucleotides: TGTGCCAGCAGTTTGCGGGCGGGTTATGGCTACACCTTC. This chain joins TRBV27 and TRBJ1-2; D is unclear. Trimming pared 3 bases from V and 5 bases from J, leaving 10 bases between. Per the germline V gene, CDR1 is MNHEY and CDR2 is SMNVEV (reference sequence). This CDR3 has 13 amino acids.

This clonotype was seen ten or more times. The chain uses TRBV5-1 and TRBJ1-1, with TRBD1 matching over 7 bases. J lost 2 bases, V lost 4 bases, and 8 bases had no gene match. This CDR3 contains 15 residues. The V gene's germline CDR1 is SGHRS and CDR2 YFSETQ. The CDR3 bases are TGCGCCAGCAGCGATTGGGGGACAGTTAACACTGAAGCTTTCTTT. As protein: CASSDWGTVNTEAFF.

The chain has TRBV6-6 and TRBJ1-1, with D tentatively TRBD1 (5 bases). Germline V gene sequence: CDR1 MNHNY, CDR2 SVGAGI (reference sequence). The V and J ends lost 6 bases and 11 bases respectively, with 19 bases between them. The CDR3 runs 13 residues. CDR3 nucleotides: TGTGCCAGCAGGGACCCAGGGACCCGAGAGGCTTTCTTT. This gives the protein CASRDPGTREAFF.

The chain recombines TRBV29-1 with TRBJ2-3, with 10 positions matching TRBD2. This CDR3 is built from 16 residues. The junction had 12 bases not matched to a gene; V was cut back by 4 bases and J by 5 bases. Germline CDR1 SQVTM, CDR2 ANQGSEA. The CDR3 region is CSVALVGSGGVDTQYF. In DNA form, the CDR3 reads TGCAGCGTTGCCCTGGTTGGGAGCGGGGGGGTAGATACGCAGTATTTT.

This clonotype was seen only once. This sequence joins TRBV11-2 and TRBJ2-5; 9 bases are shared with TRBD2. Germline V gives CDR1 SGHAT, CDR2 FQNNGV. This CDR3 has 16 amino acids. V was clipped by 0 bases and J by 5 bases; unmatched bases: 7. CDR3 coding DNA: TGTGCCAGCAGCTTAGATCAGAGCGGGGGGCACGAGACCCAGTACTTC. This encodes CASSLDQSGGHETQYF.

Concerning this clonotype itself: This may be a read error, as it is one base from a much larger clone. The rearrangement links TRBV4-1 to TRBJ1-2; the match to TRBD1 covers 8 bases. CDR3 length equals 17 residues. The germline gives CDR1 MGHRA, CDR2 YSYEKL. The CDR3 loop reads CANSQPQGASANYGYTF. CDR3 in DNA: TGCGCCAACAGCCAACCCCAGGGGGCTTCTGCTAACTATGGCTACACCTTC.

In this sample, this clonotype turned up once. J is TRBJ2-1 and V is TRBV7-2, with D unclear. The CDR3 extends over 12 amino acids. Germline-derived CDR1 and CDR2 are SGHTA and FQGNSA. Trimming shortened V by 5 bases and J by 8 bases, and 10 bases separated the two germline ends. CDR3: CASSPGAYEQFF. The CDR3 nucleotides are TGTGCCAGCAGCCCTGGCGCTTATGAGCAGTTCTTC.

This clonotype was counted a few times. V gene TRBV2 combines with J gene TRBJ2-5; no firm D call. The CDR3 totals 14 residues. With 3 bases removed from V and 5 bases from J, the gap between germline ends came to 13 bases. CDR1 and CDR2 from the germline V gene are SNHLY and FYNNEI. The CDR3 reads CASSDRVLGETQYF. The CDR3 DNA reads as TGTGCCAGCAGTGACCGAGTGCTCGGGGAGACCCAGTACTTC. Full variable domain (missing parts from reference TRBV2 and TRBJ2-5): EPEVTQTPSHQVTQMGQEVILRCVPISNHLYFYWYRQILGQKVEFLVSFYNNEISEKSEIFDDQFSVERPDGSNFTLKIRSTKLEDSAMYFCASSDRVLGETQYFGPGTRLLVL.

The J gene is TRBJ1-3, the V gene TRBV6-2 or TRBV6-3; D may be TRBD1 (6 bases). Between the trimmed V and J ends, which lost 3 bases and 4 bases, there was a span of 16 bases. Germline CDR1 MNHEY, CDR2 SVGEGT. The CDR3 runs 16 residues. CDR3 bases: TGTGCCAGCAGTTATCCGACAGGAGCCTCAGGAAACACCATATATTTT. Translated, it gives CASSYPTGASGNTIYF.

This clonotype was observed many times. The rearrangement links TRBV29-1 to TRBJ1-2, with D perhaps TRBD1 (5 bases). The CDR3 extends over 13 amino acids. Germline V CDR1 and CDR2: SQVTM, ANQGSEA. With 6 bases removed from V and 7 bases from J, the gap between germline ends came to 18 bases. The CDR3, as DNA: TGCAGCGTCTCTTCATCCAGGGTCCTTGGCTACACCTTC. Residues: CSVSSSRVLGYTF.

This clonotype has only a few counts. This CDR3 reads CSAAGTGAFGSQHF. The CDR3, as DNA: TGCAGTGCTGCCGGGACAGGGGCCTTTGGGTCCCAGCATTTT. The gene calls are TRBV20-1 and TRBJ1-5, with 10 positions matching TRBD1. Looked up from germline, CDR1 is DFQATT and CDR2 is SNEGSKA (reference sequence). V was clipped by 5 bases and J by 11 bases; unmatched bases: 12. There are 14 residues in the CDR3.

This clonotype appeared a few times. V gene TRBV20-1 combines with J gene TRBJ1-2; perhaps TRBD1 as D (5 bases). Germline values: CDR1 DFQATT, CDR2 SNEGSKA (reference sequence). The CDR3 is made up of 12 amino acids. The germline V and J ends were trimmed by 7 bases and 4 bases, with 13 bases remaining between them. As DNA, the CDR3 is TGCAGTGTTGACGGGGGTCCCTATGGCTACACCTTC. Protein product: CSVDGGPYGYTF.

The rearrangement joins TRBV18 to TRBJ1-2, with D hard to call. The CDR3 extends over 14 amino acids. Trimming took 3 bases from V and 5 from J, leaving 13 bases between them. Germline-derived CDR1 and CDR2 are KGHSH and LQKENI. CDR3 coding DNA: TGTGCCAGCTCACCGAAGATAGGGCTATATGGCTACACCTTC. Translation: CASSPKIGLYGYTF.

The chain employs TRBV7-2 and TRBJ2-1; possibly TRBD1 for D (6 bases). This CDR3 spans 12 amino acids. Germline assignment: CDR1 SGHTA and CDR2 FQGNSA. The V end lost 5 bases, the J end lost 15 bases, and 17 bases lay between the germline ends. CDR3 sequence (DNA): TGTGCCAGCAGCGTTGGCTGGGGGCGTCCGTTCTTC. Its protein is CASSVGWGRPFF.

The V call is TRBV5-1, the J call TRBJ1-1, with TRBD1 matching 7 bases. This CDR3 spans 13 amino acids. Germline CDR1 is SGHRS and CDR2 is YFSETQ. V was pared by 0 bases and J by 11 bases, with 7 bases of the junction left unmatched. CDR3 sequence: CASSLDYRGYAFF. CDR3 bases: TGCGCCAGCAGCTTGGACTACAGGGGATACGCTTTCTTT.

The chain recombines TRBV20-1 with TRBJ1-6; 9 bases are a match to TRBD1. Germline CDR1 reads DFQATT; CDR2 reads SNEGSKA (reference sequence). V was pared by 4 bases and J by 10 bases, with 8 bases of the junction left unmatched. CDR3 length equals 14 residues. This CDR3 is CSAKGTGIGSPLHF. As DNA, the CDR3 is TGCAGTGCTAAGGGGACAGGGATAGGGTCACCCCTCCACTTT.

This clonotype was observed a handful of times. This chain links TRBV7-2 with TRBJ1-6, with TRBD1 matching over 7 bases. J was trimmed by 5 bases and V by 0 bases; bases with no gene match: 4. The germline V gene encodes CDR1 SGHTA and CDR2 FQGNSA. This CDR3 spans 16 amino acids. CDR3: CASSLASRGNNSPLHF. CDR3 in DNA: TGTGCCAGCAGCTTAGCATCCAGGGGGAATAATTCACCCCTCCACTTT.

The rearrangement joins TRBV20-1 to TRBJ2-1; D might be TRBD1 (6 bases). The CDR3 totals 12 residues. Germline lookup yields CDR1 DFQATT and CDR2 SNEGSKA (reference sequence). Deletions cut 3 bases from V and 5 bases from J, with 8 bases between. CDR3 region: CSASGQNNEQFF. The DNA of the CDR3 is TGCAGTGCTAGTGGACAGAACAATGAGCAGTTCTTC.

The chain employs TRBV6-1 and TRBJ2-1; 12 bases agree with TRBD2. The V segment lost 5 bases and the J segment 4 bases; nucleotides outside the gene matches: 15. The CDR3 is 19 residues long. CDR1 MNHNS and CDR2 SASEGT come from the germline V gene. CDR3 protein: CASSSRTSGNHRGYNEQFF. In DNA form, the CDR3 reads TGTGCCAGCAGTAGCCGGACTAGCGGGAACCATCGGGGATACAATGAGCAGTTCTTC.

The table lists this clonotype with many counts. The DNA is omitted, as the CDR3 cannot be located on it reliably, and the CDR3 follows TCRdb's listing. The chain uses TRBV7-5 and TRBJ1-2; the table's D call, TRBD1, was not checked against the DNA. TRBV7-5 constitutes a pseudogene. The CDR3 contains 22 residues when both ends are counted. The CDR3 sequence: CISVPEASHRDRGILGLYGYTF.